This T cell receptor beta chain was obtained from a study of T cell repertoires in cytomegalovirus infection (dated by TCRdb to between 2017 and 2020). Background for the entire study: Alongside well-studied HLA-B-restricted epitopes, the peptide stimulations were aimed at recently identified HLA-C-restricted CMV epitopes, whose presentation resists viral immunomodulation. Donor HLA type was relevant to the analysis, as public TCR beta signatures indicated carriage of CMV infection together with the matching HLA type.

The treatment or condition label of this sample denotes: in vitro stimulation with specific CMV peptide epitopes to enrich CMV-specific T cells. Instrument used: Illumina HiSeq 1500. The public reads were run again by TCRdb, first through fastp at Q25 and then through MiXCR, and only productive beta chains were kept. Duplicate CDR3 protein sequences are folded into a single record with the most common DNA and genes. In all, the sample holds 700,000 to 950,000 distinct CDR3 sequences, and approximately 30% of those were seen once. Of the sample, around 11% falls within the top ten clones. Via the germline V gene, CDR1 is MNHNS and CDR2 SASEGT. Counted from cysteine to phenylalanine, this CDR3 has 14 amino acids. The read is trimmed to its CDR3 DNA, 42 bases read in frame from base 1. V is cut by 3 bases and J by 5 bases, and the space between the germline ends is 12 bases. As regards this clonotype: The clone's antigen remains unknown. No qualities accompany the bases; no much larger clone lies one base away.

Summary of the overall study and its limitations: In the ex vivo response, HLA-C-restricted CMV-specific TCR beta clonotypes were dominant, and in two of eight donors the single most frequent clonotype came from this HLA-C-restricted group. In both this cohort and an independent roughly 400-donor cohort, the cumulative frequency of public TCR beta family members distinguished carriers of CMV infection plus the relevant HLA type.

Sequenced material: cultured CD8+ T cells from PBMCs, taken from culture after CMV antigen stimulation. The clonotype was recovered from a human donor in good health (CMV status not recorded). Some clones in this sample may be carry-over from other donors' samples. In this chain, TRBV6-1 is recombined with TRBJ2-3; D gene: possibly TRBD2, on 5 matching bases. The bases read TGTGCCAGCAGTGAGCGGACTCGGGTAGATACGCAGTATTTT. Translation gives CASSERTRVDTQYF.